Presented here are 2 T cell receptor beta chains from one specimen sequenced in a study of cytomegalovirus exposure and HLA in healthy donors. The study ran its PCR with 60 Vbeta and 13 Jbeta primers. Data came from immunoSEQ multiplex PCR; TCRdb stores just in-frame clones and leaves some out. Of roughly 200,000 clones detected, roughly nine tenths appear once; the ten largest clones hold about 1%. The sequenced material came from PBMCs. The receptors derive from a boy aged 2 to 10 in good health and CMV-seronegative.

There are a few counts of this clone. The chain joins TRBV7-9 to TRBJ1-1; a possible D gene is TRBD1 (6 bases). The germline V and J ends were trimmed by 5 bases and 10 bases, with 23 bases remaining between them. CDR1 and CDR2 from the germline V gene are SEHNR and FQNEAQ (reference sequence). The CDR3 contains 15 residues. The CDR3: CASSQTDHQTGTAFF. CDR3 coding DNA: TGTGCCAGCAGCCAAACAGATCATCAGACAGGTACAGCTTTCTTT.

This chain links TRBV2 with TRBJ1-2; D uncertain. Germline V gives CDR1 SNHLY, CDR2 FYNNEI. With 6 bases removed from V and 8 bases from J, the gap between germline ends came to 16 bases. The CDR3 has 13 amino acids. The CDR3 protein is CASSPRTGNGYTF. As DNA, the CDR3 is TGTGCCAGCAGCCCCCGGACGGGGAACGGCTACACCTTC.